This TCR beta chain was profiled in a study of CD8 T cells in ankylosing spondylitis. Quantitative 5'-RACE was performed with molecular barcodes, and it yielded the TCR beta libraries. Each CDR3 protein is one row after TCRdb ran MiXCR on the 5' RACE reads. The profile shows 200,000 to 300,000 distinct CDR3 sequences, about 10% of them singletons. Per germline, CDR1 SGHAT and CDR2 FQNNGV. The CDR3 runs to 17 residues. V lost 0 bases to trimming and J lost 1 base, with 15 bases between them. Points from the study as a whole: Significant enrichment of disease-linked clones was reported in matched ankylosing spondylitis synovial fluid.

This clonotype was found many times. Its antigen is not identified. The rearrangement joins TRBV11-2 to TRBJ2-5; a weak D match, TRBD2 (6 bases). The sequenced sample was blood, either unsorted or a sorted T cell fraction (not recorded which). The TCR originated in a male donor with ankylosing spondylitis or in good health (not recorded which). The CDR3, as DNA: TGTGCCAGCAGCTTAGATCTTGCCTCGGGGGTCCAAGAGACCCAGTACTTC. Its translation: CASSLDLASGVQETQYF.